The source of this TCR beta chain is a study of T cells in Graves' hyperthyroidism and ophthalmopathy. On the study more broadly: Peripheral blood was acquired at first diagnosis, ahead of any therapy whatsoever. General study findings and limits: Most clonotypes that expanded in the thyroid above 0.001 also showed up in blood.

The J segment lost 2 bases and the V segment lost 7 bases, leaving 6 bases of the junction unmatched. The CDR3 runs to 15 residues. Germline V gene sequence: CDR1 MGHRA, CDR2 YSYEKL. Amplification of TCR beta CDR3 regions used RNA as the template. The study used the HTBI primer set for a first-round RT-PCR of the TCR CDR3. TCRdb re-derived calls from the multiplex PCR reads in MiXCR, one entry per CDR3 protein. The sample lists fewer than 550,000 distinct CDR3 sequences, more than 15% occurring once. About this clonotype: Its target is unknown.

It was considered stable Graves' hyperthyroidism when ophthalmopathy did not progress within 18 months. Newly diagnosed hyperthyroidism, duration under 2 months, in patients aged 18 to 65. This TCR was recovered from a woman between 18 and 30 years old with Graves' hyperthyroidism. The V gene is TRBV4-1, the J gene TRBJ2-1, with TRBD1 matching over 9 bases. Sequencing used blood. The CDR3 sequence is CASNPRQGAYNEQFF. The CDR3 nucleotides read TGCGCCAGCAACCCTCGACAGGGGGCCTACAATGAGCAGTTCTTC.